These T cell receptor beta chains were read from a single sample in a study of blood T cell repertoires in COVID-19. Assay: immunoSEQ multiplex PCR; the TCRdb copy retains only in-frame clones and omits some. The sample carries around 260,000 clones, about four fifths recorded once. Input material: peripheral blood. All receptors derive from a woman between 50 and 59 years old who had recovered from COVID-19. The CDR3 runs from the conserved cysteine through the conserved F or W. D genes are given only for firm matches. The size of a clone is reported for some rows only, either as once, few or many, or as a class for expanded clones.

v_call	d_call	clone_size	j_call	cdr3_nt	cdr3_aa
TRBV18	-	-	TRBJ1-3	TGTGCCAGCTCACCACCCGCAGCTGGAAACACCATATATTTT	CASSPPAAGNTIYF
TRBV9	TRBD1	-	TRBJ1-3	TGTGCCAGCAGCCCGACAGGGGGCCCCAGCTCTGGAAACACCATATATTTT	CASSPTGGPSSGNTIYF
TRBV7-2	TRBD2	-	TRBJ2-7	TGTGCCAGCAGCACTAGCGGGTTCTACGAGCAGTACTTC	CASSTSGFYEQYF
TRBV15	-	-	TRBJ2-2	TGTGCCACCAGCAGATTTAGGACACCTAACACCGGGGAGCTGTTTTTT	CATSRFRTPNTGELFF
TRBV6-2/TRBV6-3	-	-	TRBJ1-3	TGTGCCAGCAGCCAGAGCTCTGGAAACACCATATATTTT	CASSQSSGNTIYF
TRBV18	-	-	TRBJ2-7	TGTGCCAGCTCACCTAGACAGCAAATCGGCCGCGCCTACGAGCAGTACTTC	CASSPRQQIGRAYEQYF
TRBV19	-	-	TRBJ1-5	TGTGCCAGTAGTAACCCCTCGGAGTGGGATCAGCCCCAGCATTTT	CASSNPSEWDQPQHF
TRBV6-5	-	-	TRBJ1-2	TGTGCCAGCCTGTCTAACTATGGCTACACCTTC	CASLSNYGYTF
TRBV19	TRBD1	-	TRBJ2-7	TGTGCCAGTAGCCCGGGACAGGGTGGCTACGAGCAGTACTTC	CASSPGQGGYEQYF
TRBV5-1	-	-	TRBJ2-7	TGCGCCAGCAGCTTGTCGATCACTCCCGCCGAGCAGTACTTC	CASSLSITPAEQYF
TRBV4-3	TRBD2	-	TRBJ2-7	TGCGCCAGCAGCCAAGGTCCTAGCGGGGGGGCCTACGAGCAGTACTTC	CASSQGPSGGAYEQYF
TRBV6-5	TRBD2	-	TRBJ2-5	TGTGCCAGCAGTTACTCAGGGGCGGGGGAAGAGACCCAGTACTTC	CASSYSGAGEETQYF
TRBV29-1	-	-	TRBJ1-1	TGCAGCGTTATGTGGACGGGGAGTACTGAAGCTTTCTTT	CSVMWTGSTEAFF
TRBV28	TRBD2	-	TRBJ2-7	TGTGCCAGCAGACTAGACGGGGGGTCCACCTACGAGCAGTACTTC	CASRLDGGSTYEQYF
TRBV7-6	-	-	TRBJ2-1	TGTGCCAGCAGCTACACTAGCCGATCCGAAGGGCGTGAGCAGTTCTTC	CASSYTSRSEGREQFF
TRBV7-9	TRBD1	few	TRBJ1-1	TGTGCCAGCAGATACGATACAGGGGGCACTGAAGCTTTCTTT	CASRYDTGGTEAFF
TRBV5-4	-	-	TRBJ2-7	TGTGCCAGCAGCCCGCAGGTGGGAGCTACCTACGAGCAGTACTTC	CASSPQVGATYEQYF
TRBV5-1	TRBD1	few	TRBJ2-2	TGCGCCAGCAGCTTGGACAGGGGCAACACCGGGGAGCTGTTTTTT	CASSLDRGNTGELFF
TRBV7-3	TRBD1	-	TRBJ2-5	TGTGCCAGCAGCGCCGGACAGGGGGCGGGGACCCAGTACTTC	CASSAGQGAGTQYF
TRBV5-1	TRBD2	-	TRBJ2-5	TGCGCCAGCAGCTTGATGGGGGGGGGAGAGACCCAGTACTTC	CASSLMGGGETQYF
TRBV9	-	-	TRBJ2-2	TGTGCCAGCAGCGTAGTGGGCAGCCCCCACACCGGGGAGCTGTTTTTT	CASSVVGSPHTGELFF
TRBV9	TRBD1	-	TRBJ1-1	TGTGCCAGCAGCCTCAGACCGGGACAGGGGGCATCCATGAACACTGAAGCTTTCTTT	CASSLRPGQGASMNTEAFF
TRBV27	-	-	TRBJ2-5	TGTGCCAGCAGTCCTGAGGCCCTTCTGGAGACCCAGTACTTC	CASSPEALLETQYF